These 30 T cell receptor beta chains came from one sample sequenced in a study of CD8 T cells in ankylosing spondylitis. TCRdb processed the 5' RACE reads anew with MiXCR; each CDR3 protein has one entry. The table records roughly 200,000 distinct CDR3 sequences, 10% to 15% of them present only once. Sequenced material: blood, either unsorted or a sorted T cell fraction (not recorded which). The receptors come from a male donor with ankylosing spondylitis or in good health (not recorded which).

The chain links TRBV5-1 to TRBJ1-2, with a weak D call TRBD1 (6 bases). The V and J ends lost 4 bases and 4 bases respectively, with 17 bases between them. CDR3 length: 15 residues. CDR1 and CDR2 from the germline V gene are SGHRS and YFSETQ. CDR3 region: CASSAWTAQIYGYTF. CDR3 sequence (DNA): TGCGCCAGCAGCGCCTGGACAGCTCAAATCTATGGCTACACCTTC.

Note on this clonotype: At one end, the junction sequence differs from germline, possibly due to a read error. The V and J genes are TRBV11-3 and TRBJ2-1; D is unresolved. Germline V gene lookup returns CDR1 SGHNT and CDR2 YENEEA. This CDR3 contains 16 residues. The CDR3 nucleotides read TGTGCCAGCAGCTTGCACACCAGCCGGTCCTACAATGATCAGTTCTTC. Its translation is CASSLHTSRSYNDQFF.

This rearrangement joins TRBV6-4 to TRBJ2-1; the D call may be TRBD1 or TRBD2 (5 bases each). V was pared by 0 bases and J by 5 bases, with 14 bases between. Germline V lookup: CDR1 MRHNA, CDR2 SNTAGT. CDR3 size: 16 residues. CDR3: CASSDSAGSGNNEQFF. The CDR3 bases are TGTGCCAGCAGTGACTCAGCAGGGTCGGGAAACAATGAGCAGTTCTTC.

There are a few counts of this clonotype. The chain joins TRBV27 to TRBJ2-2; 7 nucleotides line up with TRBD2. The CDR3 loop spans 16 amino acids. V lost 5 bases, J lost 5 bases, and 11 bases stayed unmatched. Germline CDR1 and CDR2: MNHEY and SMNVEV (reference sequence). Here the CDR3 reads CASSGLALGRTGELFF. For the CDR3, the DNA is TGTGCCAGCAGTGGCCTAGCGCTCGGGAGGACCGGGGAGCTGTTTTTT.

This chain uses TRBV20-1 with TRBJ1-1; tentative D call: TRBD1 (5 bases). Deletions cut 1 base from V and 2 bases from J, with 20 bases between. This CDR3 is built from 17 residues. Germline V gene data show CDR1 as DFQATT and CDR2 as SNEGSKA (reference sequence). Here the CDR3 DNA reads TGCAGTGCTAGAGCCCCTGAAGGGGTGGCGGGAAACACTGAAGCTTTCTTT. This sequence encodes CSARAPEGVAGNTEAFF.

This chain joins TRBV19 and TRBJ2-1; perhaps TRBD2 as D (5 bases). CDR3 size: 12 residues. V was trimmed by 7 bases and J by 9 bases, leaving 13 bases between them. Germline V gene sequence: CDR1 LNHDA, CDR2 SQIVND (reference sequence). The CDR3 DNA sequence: TGTGCCAGTACGGGTGGAGGAGGTGAGCAGTTCTTC. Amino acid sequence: CASTGGGGEQFF.

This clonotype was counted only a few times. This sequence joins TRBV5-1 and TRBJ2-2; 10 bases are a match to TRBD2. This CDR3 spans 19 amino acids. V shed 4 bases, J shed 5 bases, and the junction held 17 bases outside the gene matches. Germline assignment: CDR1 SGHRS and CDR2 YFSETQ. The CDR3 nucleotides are TGCGCCAGCAGCCCCGGACTAGCGGTGAAGTTGAGAGGGACCGGGGAGCTGTTTTTT. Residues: CASSPGLAVKLRGTGELFF.

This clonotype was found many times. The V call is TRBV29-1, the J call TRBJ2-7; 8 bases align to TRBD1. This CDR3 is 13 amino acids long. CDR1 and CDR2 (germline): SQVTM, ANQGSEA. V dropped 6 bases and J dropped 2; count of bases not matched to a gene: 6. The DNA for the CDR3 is TGCAGCGTCTCGGACAGGGTCACCTACGAGCAGTACTTC. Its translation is CSVSDRVTYEQYF.

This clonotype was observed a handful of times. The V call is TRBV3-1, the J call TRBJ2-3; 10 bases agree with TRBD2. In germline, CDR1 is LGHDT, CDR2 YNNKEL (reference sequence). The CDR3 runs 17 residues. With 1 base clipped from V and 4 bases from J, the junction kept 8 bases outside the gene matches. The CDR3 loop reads CASSQGLAGDRSDTQYF. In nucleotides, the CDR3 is TGTGCCAGCAGCCAAGGTCTAGCGGGAGACCGGTCAGATACGCAGTATTTT.

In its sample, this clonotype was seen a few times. The CDR3 DNA reads TGTGCCAGCAGCGGGGTCGACAGTGAGGCTGGAAACACCATATATTTT. Its translation is CASSGVDSEAGNTIYF. The chain carries TRBV5-6 and TRBJ1-3; perhaps TRBD1 as D (5 bases). Germline CDR1 reads SGHDT; CDR2 reads YYEEEE. The CDR3 totals 16 residues. Trimming took 4 bases from V and 2 from J, leaving 16 bases between them.

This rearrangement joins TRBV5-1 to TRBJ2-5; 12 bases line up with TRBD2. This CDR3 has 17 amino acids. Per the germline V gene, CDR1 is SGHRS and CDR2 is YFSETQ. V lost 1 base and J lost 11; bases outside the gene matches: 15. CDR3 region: CASSLNRLGLAGVRQYF. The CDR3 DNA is TGCGCCAGCAGCTTGAATAGGCTGGGACTAGCGGGCGTCCGACAGTACTTC.

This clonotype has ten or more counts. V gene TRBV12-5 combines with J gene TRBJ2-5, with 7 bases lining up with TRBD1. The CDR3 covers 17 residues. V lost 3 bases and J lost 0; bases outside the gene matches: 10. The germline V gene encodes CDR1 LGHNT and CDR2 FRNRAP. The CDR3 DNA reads TGTGCTAGTGGTTTCCTCGCGTCCGGGACAGACCAAGAGACCCAGTACTTC. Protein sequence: CASGFLASGTDQETQYF. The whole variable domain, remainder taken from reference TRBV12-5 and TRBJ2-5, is DARVTQTPRHKVTEMGQEVTMRCQPILGHNTVFWYRQTMMQGLELLAYFRNRAPLDDSGMPKDRFSAEMPDATLATLKIQPSEPRDSAVYFCASGFLASGTDQETQYFGPGTRLLVL.

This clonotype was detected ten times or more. The chain's CDR3 is CASSPGYSNQPQHF. For the CDR3, the DNA is TGCGCCAGCAGCCCCGGGTATAGCAATCAGCCCCAGCATTTT. V gene TRBV4-1 combines with J gene TRBJ1-5, with D unresolved. The CDR3 totals 14 residues. In germline, CDR1 is MGHRA, CDR2 YSYEKL. V was clipped by 4 bases and J by 0 bases, with 7 bases between them.

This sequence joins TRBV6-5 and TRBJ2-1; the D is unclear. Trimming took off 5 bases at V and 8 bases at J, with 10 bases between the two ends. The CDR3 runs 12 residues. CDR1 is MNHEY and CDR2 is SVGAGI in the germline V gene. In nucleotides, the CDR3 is TGTGCCAGCAGTAAGTCTGGGCATGAGCAGTTCTTC. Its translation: CASSKSGHEQFF.

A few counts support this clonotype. CDR3 DNA: TGTGCCAGCAGACGTGACTTGATGACTAATGAAAAACTGTTTTTT. Translated, it gives CASRRDLMTNEKLFF. This rearrangement joins TRBV6-1 to TRBJ1-4; no clear D gene. Trimming removed 6 bases at V and 2 bases at J, with 13 bases between. The CDR3 runs 15 residues. Germline V lookup: CDR1 MNHNS, CDR2 SASEGT.

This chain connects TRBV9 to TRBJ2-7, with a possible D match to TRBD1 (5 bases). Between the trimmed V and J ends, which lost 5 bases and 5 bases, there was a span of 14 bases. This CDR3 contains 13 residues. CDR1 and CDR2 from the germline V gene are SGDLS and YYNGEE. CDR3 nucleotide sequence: TGTGCCAGCAGTGGGTGGACAAAGGACGAGCAGTACTTC. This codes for CASSGWTKDEQYF.

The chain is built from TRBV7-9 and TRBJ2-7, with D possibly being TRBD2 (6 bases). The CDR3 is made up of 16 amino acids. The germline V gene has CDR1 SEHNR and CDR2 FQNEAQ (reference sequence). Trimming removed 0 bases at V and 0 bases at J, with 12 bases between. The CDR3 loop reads CASSLALGRDSYEQYF. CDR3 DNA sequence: TGTGCCAGCAGCTTAGCGCTCGGGCGGGACTCCTACGAGCAGTACTTC.

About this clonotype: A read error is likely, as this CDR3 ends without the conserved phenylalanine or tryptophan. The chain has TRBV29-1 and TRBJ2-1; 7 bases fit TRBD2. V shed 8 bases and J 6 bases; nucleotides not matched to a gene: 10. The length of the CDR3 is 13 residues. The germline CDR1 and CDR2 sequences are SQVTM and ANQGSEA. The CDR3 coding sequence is TGCAGCCACTTTGCGATAGCGGGCAATGAGCAGTTCATC. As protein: CSHFAIAGNEQFI.

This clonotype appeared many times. In DNA form, the CDR3 reads TGCGCCAGCAGCTTGCTGGGACTAGCGGGGTCGTCTTACTTC. Its translation: CASSLLGLAGSSYF. The V and J genes are TRBV5-1 and TRBJ2-7; 13 bases line up with TRBD2. Per the germline V gene, CDR1 is SGHRS and CDR2 is YFSETQ. The CDR3 is 14 residues long. J gave up 13 bases and V 1 base, and 8 bases lay outside the gene matches.

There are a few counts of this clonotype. Written as DNA, the CDR3 is TGTGCCTGGAGTCCTACAGGGAATGAGCAGTTCTTC. Encoded protein: CAWSPTGNEQFF. The genes are TRBV30 and TRBJ2-1; the D gene is possibly TRBD1 (6 bases). This CDR3 has 12 amino acids. Germline CDR1 reads GTSNPN; CDR2 reads SVGIG (reference sequence). With 2 bases removed from V and 7 bases from J, the gap between germline ends came to 9 bases.

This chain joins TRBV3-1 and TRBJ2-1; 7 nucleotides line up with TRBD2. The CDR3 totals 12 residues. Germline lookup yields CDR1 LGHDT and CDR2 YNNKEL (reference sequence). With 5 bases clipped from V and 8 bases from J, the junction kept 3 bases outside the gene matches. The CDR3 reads CASSWDYDEQFF. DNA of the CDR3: TGTGCCAGCAGCTGGGACTATGATGAGCAGTTCTTC.

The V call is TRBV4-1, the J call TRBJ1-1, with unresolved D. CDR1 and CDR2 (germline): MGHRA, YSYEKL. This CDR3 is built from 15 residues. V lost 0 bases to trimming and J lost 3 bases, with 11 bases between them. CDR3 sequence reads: CASSQDQVAYTEAFF. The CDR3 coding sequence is TGCGCCAGCAGCCAAGACCAGGTCGCCTACACTGAAGCTTTCTTT.

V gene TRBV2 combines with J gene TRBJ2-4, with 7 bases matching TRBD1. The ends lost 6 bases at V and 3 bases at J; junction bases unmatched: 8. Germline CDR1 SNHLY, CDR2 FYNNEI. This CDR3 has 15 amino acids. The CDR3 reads CASSTTGFDKNIQYF. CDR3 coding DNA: TGTGCCAGCAGCACGACAGGGTTCGACAAAAACATTCAGTACTTC.

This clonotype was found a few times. For the CDR3, the DNA is TGTGCCAGCTCACCACTCAGTTTTGGGGGGCGAATCCAAGAGACCCAGTACTTC. The encoded protein is CASSPLSFGGRIQETQYF. The chain is built from TRBV18 and TRBJ2-5; either TRBD1 or TRBD2 may supply D (6 bases each). Trimming took off 1 base at V and 1 base at J, with 19 bases between the two ends. The germline V gene encodes CDR1 KGHSH and CDR2 LQKENI. The CDR3 length is 18 residues.

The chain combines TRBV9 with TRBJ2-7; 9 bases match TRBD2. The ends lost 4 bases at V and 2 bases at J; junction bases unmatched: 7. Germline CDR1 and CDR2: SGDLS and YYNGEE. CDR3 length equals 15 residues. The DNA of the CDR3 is TGTGCCAGCAGCCCACGGCGGGGGGGAGCCTACGAGCAGTACTTC. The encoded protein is CASSPRRGGAYEQYF.

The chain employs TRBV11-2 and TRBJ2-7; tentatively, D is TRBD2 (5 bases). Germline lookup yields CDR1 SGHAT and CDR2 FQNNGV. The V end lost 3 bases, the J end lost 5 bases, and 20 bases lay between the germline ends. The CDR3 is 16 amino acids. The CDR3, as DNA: TGTGCCAGCAGCTTTGGAGGATCGGGGAACCAGGACGAGCAGTACTTC. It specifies CASSFGGSGNQDEQYF. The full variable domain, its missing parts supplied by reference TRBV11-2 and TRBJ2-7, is EAGVAQSPRYKIIEKRQSVAFWCNPISGHATLYWYQQILGQGPKLLIQFQNNGVVDDSQLPKDRFSAERLKGVDSTLKIQPAKLEDSAVYLCASSFGGSGNQDEQYFGPGTRLTVT.

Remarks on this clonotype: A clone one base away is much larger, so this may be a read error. As DNA, the CDR3 is TGTGTCAGCAGTCCGGGGACGGCGGAAAGCTATGGCTACACCTTC. As protein: CVSSPGTAESYGYTF. The V gene is TRBV12-3 or TRBV12-4, the J gene TRBJ1-2, with D possibly TRBD1 on 5 matching bases. This CDR3 comprises 15 residues.

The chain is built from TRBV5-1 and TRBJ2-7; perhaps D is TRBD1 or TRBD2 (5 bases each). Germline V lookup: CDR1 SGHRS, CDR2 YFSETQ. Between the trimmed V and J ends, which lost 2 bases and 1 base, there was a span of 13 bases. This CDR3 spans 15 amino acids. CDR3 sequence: CASSFGTEGSYEQYF. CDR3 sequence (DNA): TGCGCCAGCAGCTTCGGGACCGAGGGGTCCTACGAGCAGTACTTC.

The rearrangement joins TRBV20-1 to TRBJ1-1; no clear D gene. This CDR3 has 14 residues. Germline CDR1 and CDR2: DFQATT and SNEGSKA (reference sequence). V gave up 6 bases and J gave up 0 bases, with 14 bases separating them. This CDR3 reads CSAPRRGMNTEAFF. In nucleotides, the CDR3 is TGCAGTGCCCCCCGCCGGGGTATGAACACTGAAGCTTTCTTT.

In DNA, the CDR3 is TGTGCCAGCAGCCTTCGGACAGGGGGCTACGAGCAGTACTTC. This sequence encodes CASSLRTGGYEQYF. The chain carries TRBV14 and TRBJ2-7; TRBD1 matches at 10 bases. This CDR3 region has 14 residues. Germline CDR1 and CDR2: SGHDN and FVKESK. The J segment lost 3 bases and the V segment lost 4 bases, leaving 3 bases of the junction unmatched.